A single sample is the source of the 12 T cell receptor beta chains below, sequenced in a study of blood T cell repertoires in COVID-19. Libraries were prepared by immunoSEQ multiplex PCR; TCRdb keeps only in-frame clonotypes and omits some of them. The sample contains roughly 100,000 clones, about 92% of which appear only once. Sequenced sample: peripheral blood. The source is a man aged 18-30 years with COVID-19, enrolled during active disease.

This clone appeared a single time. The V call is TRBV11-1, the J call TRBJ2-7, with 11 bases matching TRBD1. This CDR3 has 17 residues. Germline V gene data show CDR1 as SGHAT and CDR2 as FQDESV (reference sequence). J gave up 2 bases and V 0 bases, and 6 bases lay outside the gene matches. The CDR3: CASSLASPGQGAYEQYF. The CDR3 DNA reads TGTGCCAGCAGCTTAGCGAGCCCGGGACAGGGGGCCTACGAGCAGTACTTC. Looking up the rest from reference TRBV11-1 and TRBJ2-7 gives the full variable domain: EAEVAQSPRYKITEKSQAVAFWCDPISGHATLYWYRQILGQGPELLVQFQDESVVDDSQLPKDRFSAERLKGVDSTLKIQPAELGDSAMYLCASSLASPGQGAYEQYFGPGTRLTVT.

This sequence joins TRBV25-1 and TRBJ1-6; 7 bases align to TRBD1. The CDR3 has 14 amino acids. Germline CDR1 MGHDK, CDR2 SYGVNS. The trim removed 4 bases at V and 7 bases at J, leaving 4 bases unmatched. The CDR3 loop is CASSVATGNSPLHF. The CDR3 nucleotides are TGTGCCAGCAGTGTTGCGACAGGGAATTCACCCCTCCACTTT.

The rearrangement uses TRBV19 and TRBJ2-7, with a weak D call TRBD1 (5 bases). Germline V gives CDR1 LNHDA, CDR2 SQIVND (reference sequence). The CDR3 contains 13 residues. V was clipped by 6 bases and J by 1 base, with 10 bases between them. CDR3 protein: CASSAGNSYEQYF. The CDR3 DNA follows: TGTGCCAGTAGCGCAGGGAATTCCTACGAGCAGTACTTC.

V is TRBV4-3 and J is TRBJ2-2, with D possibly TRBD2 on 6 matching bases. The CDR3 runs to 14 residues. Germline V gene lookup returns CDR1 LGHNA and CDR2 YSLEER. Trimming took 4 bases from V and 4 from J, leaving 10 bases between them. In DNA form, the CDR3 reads TGCGCCAGCAGCCGTAGGCGGGGCACCGGGGAGCTGTTTTTT. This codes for CASSRRRGTGELFF.

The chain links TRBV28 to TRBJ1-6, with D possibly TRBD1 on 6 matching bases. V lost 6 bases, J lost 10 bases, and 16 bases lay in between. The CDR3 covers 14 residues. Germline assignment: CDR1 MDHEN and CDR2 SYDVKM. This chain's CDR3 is CASRGAPFKSPLHF. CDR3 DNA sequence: TGTGCCAGCAGGGGGGCCCCGTTTAAATCACCCCTCCACTTT. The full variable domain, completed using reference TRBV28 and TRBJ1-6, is DVKVTQSSRYLVKRTGEKVFLECVQDMDHENMFWYRQDPGLGLRLIYFSYDVKMKEKGDIPEGYSVSREKKERFSLILESASTNQTSMYLCASRGAPFKSPLHFGNGTRLTVT.

Written as DNA, the CDR3 is TGCGCCAGCAGTGAGGGGGGGACAGGGGGCCCGAAATACGAGCAGTACTTC. This encodes CASSEGGTGGPKYEQYF. The rearrangement joins TRBV10-1 to TRBJ2-7, with 12 positions matching TRBD1. This CDR3 comprises 17 residues. The V segment lost 2 bases and the J segment 4 bases; nucleotides outside the gene matches: 9. From germline, CDR1 is WNHNN and CDR2 SYGVQD (reference sequence).

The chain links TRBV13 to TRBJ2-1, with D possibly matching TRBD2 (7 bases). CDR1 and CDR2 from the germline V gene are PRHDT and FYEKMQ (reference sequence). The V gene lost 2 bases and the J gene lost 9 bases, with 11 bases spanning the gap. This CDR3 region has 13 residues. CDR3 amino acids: CASSLSGGGEQFF. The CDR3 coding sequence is TGTGCCAGCAGCTTATCGGGGGGCGGTGAGCAGTTCTTC.

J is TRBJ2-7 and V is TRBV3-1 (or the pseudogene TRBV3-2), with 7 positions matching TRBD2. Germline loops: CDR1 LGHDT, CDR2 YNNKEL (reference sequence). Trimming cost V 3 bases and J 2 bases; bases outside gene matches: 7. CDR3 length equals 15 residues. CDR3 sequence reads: CASSQRGGLTYEQYF. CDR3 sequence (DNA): TGTGCCAGCAGCCAGCGCGGGGGACTAACCTACGAGCAGTACTTC.

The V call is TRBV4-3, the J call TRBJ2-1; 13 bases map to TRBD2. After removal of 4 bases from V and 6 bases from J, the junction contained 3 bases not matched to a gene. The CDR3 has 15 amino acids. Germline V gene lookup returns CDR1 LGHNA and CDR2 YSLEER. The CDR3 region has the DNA TGCGCCAGCAGCCGAGGACTAGCGGGAGCCAATGAGCAGTTCTTC. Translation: CASSRGLAGANEQFF.

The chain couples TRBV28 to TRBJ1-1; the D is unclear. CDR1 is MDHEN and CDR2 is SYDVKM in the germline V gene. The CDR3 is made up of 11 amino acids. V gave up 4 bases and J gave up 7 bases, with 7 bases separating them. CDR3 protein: CASSSEDEAFF. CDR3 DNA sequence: TGTGCCAGCAGTTCTGAGGATGAAGCTTTCTTT.

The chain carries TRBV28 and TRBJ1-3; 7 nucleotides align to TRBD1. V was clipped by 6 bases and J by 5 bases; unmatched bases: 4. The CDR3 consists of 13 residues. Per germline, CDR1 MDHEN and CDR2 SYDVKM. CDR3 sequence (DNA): TGTGCCAGCAGCACAGGGGTAAGAAACACCATATATTTT. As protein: CASSTGVRNTIYF. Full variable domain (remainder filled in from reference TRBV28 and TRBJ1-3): DVKVTQSSRYLVKRTGEKVFLECVQDMDHENMFWYRQDPGLGLRLIYFSYDVKMKEKGDIPEGYSVSREKKERFSLILESASTNQTSMYLCASSTGVRNTIYFGEGSWLTVV.

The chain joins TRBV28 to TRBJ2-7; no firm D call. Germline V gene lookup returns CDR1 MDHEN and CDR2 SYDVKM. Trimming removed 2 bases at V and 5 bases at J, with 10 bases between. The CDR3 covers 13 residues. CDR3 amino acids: CASSLTSSHEQYF. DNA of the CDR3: TGTGCCAGCAGTTTAACGTCAAGCCACGAGCAGTACTTC.